The entry below gives a single T cell receptor beta chain sequence along with its context. The entry originates in a study of T cell changes during pregnancy in multiple sclerosis. The V gene's germline CDR1 is SEHNR and CDR2 FQNEAQ (reference sequence). Trimming took 3 bases from V and 0 from J, leaving 15 bases between them. CDR3 length: 17 amino acids. Using immunoSEQ multiplex PCR, the repertoire was profiled, and TCRdb retains in-frame clones only, with some absent. The sample contains roughly 36,000 clones, approximately 91% of which appear only once. The chain joins TRBV7-9 to TRBJ2-1, with a weak D call TRBD2 (5 bases). The clonotype was recovered from a female donor in good health, enrolled as a control in a pregnancy study. Sequenced here: peripheral blood, sampled in the second trimester of pregnancy. The DNA of the CDR3 is TGTGCCAGCAGCTTGGGTCGTACGGGGAGCTCCTACAATGAGCAGTTCTTC. Translated, it gives CASSLGRTGSSYNEQFF.